Below, one T cell receptor (beta chain) is given with its context. Original analysis: Counts of nucleated cells, estimated from reference gene primer amplification, were obtained. Data came from immunoSEQ multiplex PCR; TCRdb stores just in-frame clones and leaves some out. D and trimming come from the DNA, and the V and J calls and clone size come from that table. Of around 310,000 clones in the sample, around nine tenths are singletons; the top ten hold less than 9.5%. What the recovered Cohort 3 donors had was two negative PCRs, clearance, or symptom resolution. The record originates from a study of blood T cell repertoires in COVID-19. Study-level information: COVID-19 samples from acute and convalescent phases originated in the United States, Italy and Spain. PBMCs, B-cell-depleted T cells, or T cells provided the cDNA or gDNA that made up the material.

The length of the CDR3 is 16 residues. Germline V gene data show CDR1 as SGHTA and CDR2 as FQGNSA. V was cut by 3 bases and J by 5 bases, with 19 bases left in between. This chain connects TRBV7-2 to TRBJ1-2; no definite D call. The clonotype comes from a woman aged 25 to 39 who had recovered from COVID-19. The sequenced material came from PBMCs or T cells enriched from blood (not recorded which). The CDR3 bases are TGTGCCAGCAGCTTCGAGGGCCTGGCTTCATATTATGGCTACACCTTC. It is translated as CASSFEGLASYYGYTF.